This T cell receptor beta chain comes out of a study of OX40 agonist ivuxolimab in advanced cancers. The study in broad terms: Ivuxolimab was a fully human IgG2 agonistic monoclonal antibody targeting the costimulatory receptor OX40 (CD134). Intravenous ivuxolimab was administered to patients every 2 weeks at six dose levels: 0.01, 0.1, 0.3, 1.5, 3 and 10 mg/kg. Among the approximately 50 dose-escalation patients, around 19 had hepatocellular carcinoma, 15 melanoma, 9 renal cell carcinoma and 9 head and neck cancer. The dose-escalation cohort was roughly 80% male with a mean age of around 64 years, ranging from roughly 20 to 80. Prior anti-PD-1, anti-PD-L1 or anti-CTLA-4 therapy was permitted, and checkpoint inhibitors had been received by roughly two fifths of dose-escalation patients. Partial responses occurred in three dose-escalation patients: two with cutaneous melanoma and one with hepatocellular carcinoma. The point of sequencing TCRbeta in the periphery was to test whether ivuxolimab changed TCR sequence diversity and drove clonal T-cell expansion. The monotherapy dose-escalation portion (N of about 50 patients) of the phase I ivuxolimab trial is reported in the paper.

Worth noting for this clone: Its antigen has not been determined. Base qualities were left out, and no much larger clone turns up one base away.

The trial excluded patients who had a history of autoimmune disease or were on systemic immunosuppression. In every dose cohort, peripheral blood was drawn for TCR sequencing at baseline, cycle 4 day 1, and cycle 7 day 1. The samples were taken from a phase I, first-in-human, multicenter, open-label dose-escalation trial of ivuxolimab. The trial enrolled adults with locally advanced or metastatic head and neck squamous cell, hepatocellular, melanoma or renal cell carcinoma. Before TCR sequencing, CD4+ and CD8+ T cells were separately sorted from peripheral blood. On the study overall, not on this receptor specifically: In partial responders in the 0.1-3.0 mg/kg groups, normalized peripheral clonal expansion was found to be among the lowest, especially among CD8+ T cells. Low levels of normalized T-cell clonal expansion were also seen in some nonresponding patients. The antigen specificity of the clonally expanded peripheral T cells was not determined. After ivuxolimab, expanded clones were on average more numerous among CD8+ T cells than among CD4+ T cells. At doses of 0.1 to 3.0 mg/kg, clonal expansion of both CD4+ and CD8+ T cells in blood was seen between baseline and week 6.

Genomic DNA was extracted from sorted cells for sequencing of the TCRbeta CDR3 region. TCRbeta CDR3 regions were sequenced using the immunoSEQ Assay. TCRdb holds this immuneACCESS table with in-frame rearrangements only. Some clones are missing; in checked studies, unresolved V genes explain under half, and the rest has no known cause. Recorded for this sample are approximately 100,000 clones; 90% of them occurred a single time. About 0.48% of the sample is taken by the ten largest. V and J are truncated by 1 base and 0 bases respectively, leaving an intervening sequence of 12 bases. Spanning cysteine to phenylalanine, the CDR3 consists of 16 amino acids. Only the CDR3 DNA is retained, 48 bases long and in frame from the first base. CDR1 SGHDT and CDR2 YYEEEE are derived from the germline V gene.

The receptor was derived from an adult with an advanced solid tumor such as melanoma, head and neck, liver or kidney cancer. The rearranged chain carries TRBV5-6 and TRBJ2-3; confidence is insufficient to name the D gene. The sample in question was CD4+ or CD8+ T cells sorted from blood, obtained in a trial of the OX40 agonist ivuxolimab. The CDR3 region has the sequence CASSLPLGPSTDTQYF. The nucleotide sequence reads TGTGCCAGCAGCTTGCCTCTAGGGCCTAGCACAGATACGCAGTATTTT.